The 26 T cell receptor beta chains below all came from one sample that was sequenced in a study of molecular identifiers for immune sequencing clone quantification. TCRdb itself ran the PCR reads through MiXCR, one entry per CDR3 protein. This table has around 470,000 distinct CDR3 sequences, around 21% appearing once. Sequenced material: naive CD8+ T cells from blood, with Jurkat cell RNA spiked in. The subset here: FACS-sorted CD8+CD4-CCR7+CD45RA+ naive T cells. Source of these receptors: a human donor in good health. Some libraries in this study had Jurkat cell RNA spiked in.

This clonotype was seen many times. The chain combines TRBV7-9 with TRBJ2-7; D is perhaps TRBD2 (5 bases). The CDR3 is made up of 13 amino acids. Germline CDR1 is SEHNR and CDR2 is FQNEAQ (reference sequence). Trimming took 5 bases from V and 7 from J, leaving 15 bases between them. CDR3 amino acids: CASSHVRGPEQYF. Here the CDR3 DNA reads TGTGCCAGCAGCCACGTTCGAGGGCCGGAGCAGTACTTC.

The chain carries TRBV3-1 and TRBJ2-7; weak D call: TRBD1 (6 bases). Trimming shortened V by 4 bases and J by 3 bases, and 16 bases separated the two germline ends. The CDR3 runs to 15 residues. The germline CDR1 and CDR2 sequences are LGHDT and YNNKEL (reference sequence). CDR3 residues: CASSRQDQGFYEQYF. The CDR3 nucleotides are TGTGCCAGCAGCCGCCAGGATCAGGGGTTCTACGAGCAGTACTTC.

Concerning this clonotype: A clone one base away is much larger, so this may be a read error. The rearrangement joins TRBV19 to TRBJ2-7; no clear D. The germline V gene has CDR1 LNHDA and CDR2 SQIVND (reference sequence). CDR3 length equals 14 residues. CDR3: CASGISKGPYEQYF. CDR3 nucleotide sequence: TGTGCCAGTGGTATAAGTAAGGGTCCCTACGAGCAGTACTTC.

This rearrangement joins TRBV7-8 to TRBJ2-1; D remains unclear. V lost 3 bases, J lost 8 bases, and 11 bases lay in between. Germline CDR1 reads SGHVS; CDR2 reads FQNEAQ. This CDR3 comprises 13 residues. The CDR3 region is CASSFGFGDEQFF. CDR3 in DNA: TGTGCCAGCAGCTTTGGGTTTGGGGATGAGCAGTTCTTC.

The rearrangement uses TRBV29-1 and TRBJ2-1; 8 bases are a match to TRBD1. V was pared by 1 base and J by 0 bases, with 2 bases of the junction left unmatched. This CDR3 has 15 amino acids. Germline lookup yields CDR1 SQVTM and CDR2 ANQGSEA. DNA of the CDR3: TGCAGCGTTGAAGGGCAGGGGGCCTCCTACAATGAGCAGTTCTTC. Translated: CSVEGQGASYNEQFF.

In the case of this clonotype: A much larger clone sits a single nucleotide away, making a read error possible. The rearrangement uses TRBV5-4 and TRBJ2-2; no definite D call. This CDR3 region has 15 residues. Trimming pared 0 bases from V and 4 bases from J, leaving 10 bases between. Germline V CDR1 and CDR2: SGHNT, YYREEE (reference sequence). The CDR3 here is CASSLGSALTGELFF. CDR3 DNA sequence: TGTGCCAGCAGCTTGGGCAGCGCTCTCACCGGGGAGCTGTTTTTT.

In this sample, this clonotype turned up many times. This chain joins TRBV6-6 and TRBJ1-2; TRBD1 might be the D (6 bases). CDR1 and CDR2 from the germline V gene are MNHNY and SVGAGI (reference sequence). This CDR3 has 13 amino acids. Trimming removed 7 bases at V and 5 bases at J, with 14 bases between. This chain's CDR3 is CASIEDSWYGYTF. CDR3 bases: TGTGCCAGCATCGAGGACAGCTGGTATGGCTACACCTTC.

Worth noting for this clonotype: A much larger clone is a single base away; this may be a read error. This chain uses TRBV7-3 with TRBJ2-7; unclear D gene. The germline V gene encodes CDR1 SGHTA and CDR2 FQGTGA. This CDR3 has 11 residues. Here the CDR3 reads CASRFLLERSF. Here the CDR3 DNA reads TGTGCCAGCCGTTTTCTTCTAGAAAGGAGCTTC. The entire variable domain, with the rest obtained from reference TRBV7-3 and TRBJ2-7, is as follows: GAGVSQTPSNKVTEKGKYVELRCDPISGHTALYWYRQSLGQGPEFLIYFQGTGAADDSGLPNDRFFAVRPEGSVSTLKIQRTERGDSAVYLCASRFLLERSFGPGTRLTVT.

The V and J genes are TRBV4-3 and TRBJ1-6; no reliable D call. This CDR3 has 16 residues. The ends were cut back, 0 bases at V and 7 bases at J, with 13 bases in the middle. Germline V gene lookup returns CDR1 LGHNA and CDR2 YSLEER. The CDR3 reads CASSQDLSGGNSPLHF. CDR3 coding DNA: TGCGCCAGCAGCCAAGATCTAAGTGGAGGCAATTCACCCCTCCACTTT.

As to this clonotype: A read error may be the cause here, since a much bigger clone is one base away. The J gene is TRBJ2-3, the V gene TRBV7-8; weak D call: TRBD2 (5 bases). Trimming removed 5 bases from V and 1 base from J, with 16 bases in between. The germline V gene encodes CDR1 SGHVS and CDR2 FQNEAQ. This CDR3 contains 16 residues. CDR3 residues: CASSPLASLGTDTQYF. CDR3 sequence (DNA): TGTGCCAGCAGCCCGTTGGCTAGCCTCGGCACAGATACGCAGTATTTT.

At least ten counts were recorded for this clonotype. The chain carries TRBV28 and TRBJ1-1, with unresolved D. V was clipped by 5 bases and J by 5 bases, with 15 bases between them. The germline CDR1 and CDR2 sequences are MDHEN and SYDVKM. The CDR3 is made up of 14 amino acids. CDR3 sequence reads: CASSPYSSGTEAFF. CDR3 DNA sequence: TGTGCCAGCAGTCCTTATTCGTCGGGGACTGAAGCTTTCTTT.

This clonotype has at least ten counts. This chain links TRBV2 with TRBJ2-3; D might be TRBD1 or TRBD2, each matching 5 bases. In germline, CDR1 is SNHLY, CDR2 FYNNEI. This CDR3 contains 15 residues. Trimming cost V 10 bases and J 1 base, with 18 bases left between them. The CDR3 DNA follows: TGTGCCAACCTGGAGAGGGGTCGGGGCACAGATACGCAGTATTTT. As protein: CANLERGRGTDTQYF.

The gene calls are TRBV3-1 and TRBJ2-5; either TRBD1 or TRBD2 may supply D (5 bases each). The V end lost 0 bases, the J end lost 5 bases, and 16 bases lay between the germline ends. CDR1 and CDR2 (germline): LGHDT, YNNKEL (reference sequence). This CDR3 has 16 residues. Here the CDR3 DNA reads TGTGCCAGCAGCCAAGACGAGGGTGGGGCCACTGAGACCCAGTACTTC. Residues: CASSQDEGGATETQYF.

J is TRBJ2-7 and V is TRBV10-2; D possibly corresponds to TRBD1 (6 bases). V was trimmed by 10 bases and J by 0 bases, leaving 13 bases between them. Germline assignment: CDR1 WSHSY and CDR2 SAAADI. CDR3 length equals 13 residues. The CDR3 here is CATQGLVSYEQYF. CDR3 DNA sequence: TGCGCCACACAGGGTCTGGTCTCCTACGAGCAGTACTTC.

Turning to this clonotype: This clone may be a read error of a much larger clone one base away. The rearrangement uses TRBV6-5 and TRBJ2-1; the D gene is possibly TRBD2 (5 bases). The germline V gene encodes CDR1 MNHEY and CDR2 SVGAGI. The CDR3 runs to 14 residues. CDR3 sequence (DNA): TGTGCCAGCAGTCTTCGGGGTGAGGGCAATGTGCAGTTCTTC. This sequence encodes CASSLRGEGNVQFF.

Comment on this clonotype: Just one base apart from a much larger clone, this may be a read error. In this CDR3 the conserved last residue, phenylalanine or tryptophan, is missing, so a read error is likely. This sequence joins TRBV7-7 and TRBJ2-3; D gene unclear. Trimming shortened V by 1 base and J by 2 bases, and 10 bases separated the two germline ends. The CDR3 runs to 15 residues. Germline V lookup: CDR1 SSHAT, CDR2 FNYEAQ (reference sequence). CDR3 nucleotide sequence: TGTGCCAGCAGCTTAGGATCACACTACACAGATACGCAGTATTTA. Protein product: CASSLGSHYTDTQYL.

This clonotype was detected many times. The chain uses TRBV28 and TRBJ1-6; 7 positions agree with TRBD1. Germline CDR1 and CDR2: MDHEN and SYDVKM. V lost 4 bases, J lost 6 bases, and 3 bases stayed unmatched. The CDR3 consists of 14 residues. CDR3 region: CASSSTGTNSPLHF. The CDR3 region has the DNA TGTGCCAGCAGTTCGACAGGGACTAATTCACCCCTCCACTTT.

This clonotype turned up a few times. The chain is built from TRBV5-1 and TRBJ2-7; tentatively, D is TRBD1 (5 bases). Trimming cost V 2 bases and J 3 bases, with 12 bases left between them. CDR3 length: 14 amino acids. In germline, CDR1 is SGHRS, CDR2 YFSETQ. The CDR3 nucleotides are TGCGCCAGCAGCTTAGAAGGGGATTACTACGAGCAGTACTTC. Amino acids: CASSLEGDYYEQYF.

This clonotype was seen at least ten times. This chain uses TRBV27 with TRBJ2-3, with 11 bases fitting TRBD2. The junction had 17 bases not matched to a gene; V was cut back by 1 base and J by 5 bases. The germline CDR1 and CDR2 sequences are MNHEY and SMNVEV (reference sequence). This CDR3 contains 20 residues. The CDR3 here is CASSLYADVIAGGLLDTQYF. The DNA of the CDR3 is TGTGCCAGCAGTTTATATGCGGATGTGATAGCGGGAGGGCTCCTAGATACGCAGTATTTT.

Concerning this clonotype: A much larger clone differs by one base, so this may be a read error. The chain has TRBV4-3 and TRBJ2-7; D assignment may be TRBD1 or TRBD2 (5 bases each). Germline V lookup: CDR1 LGHNA, CDR2 YSLEER. CDR3 length equals 15 residues. The CDR3, as DNA: TGCGCCGGCAGCCAAGTTCCGGGGCCCCCCTACGAGCAGTACTTC. Translating gives CAGSQVPGPPYEQYF.

Of note for this clonotype: This may come from a read error, since a much larger clone is one base off. The chain uses TRBV7-9 and TRBJ2-3; possibly TRBD2 for D (6 bases). The CDR3 is 13 residues long. Germline values: CDR1 SEHNR, CDR2 FQNEAQ (reference sequence). V was clipped by 3 bases and J by 13 bases, with 17 bases between them. The CDR3 protein is CASSLPRDLPKYF. As DNA, the CDR3 is TGTGCCAGCAGCTTGCCCCGGGACTTACCAAAGTATTTT.

This clonotype was seen at least ten times. The chain combines TRBV29-1 with TRBJ2-7; D is unresolved. Germline V gives CDR1 SQVTM, CDR2 ANQGSEA. CDR3 length: 11 residues. V gave up 4 bases and J gave up 3 bases, with 7 bases separating them. The CDR3 region is CSVVSGYEQYF. The DNA of the CDR3 is TGCAGCGTTGTGTCTGGCTACGAGCAGTACTTC.

This clonotype was detected a few times. The gene calls are TRBV6-5 and TRBJ2-7, with 9 bases aligning to TRBD2. This CDR3 has 14 amino acids. Germline V gene data show CDR1 as MNHEY and CDR2 as SVGAGI. The V segment lost 6 bases and the J segment 4 bases; nucleotides outside the gene matches: 7. The CDR3 reads CASRRIAGEYEQYF. In DNA form, the CDR3 reads TGTGCCAGCAGGCGTATAGCGGGAGAATACGAGCAGTACTTC.

This clonotype appeared a few times. This chain connects TRBV13 to TRBJ2-1; D is unclear. Trimming removed 5 bases at V and 9 bases at J, with 14 bases between. Germline assignment: CDR1 PRHDT and CDR2 FYEKMQ (reference sequence). The length of the CDR3 is 13 residues. The CDR3 region is CASSTNLVGEQFF. The DNA of the CDR3 is TGTGCCAGCAGCACGAACCTAGTTGGTGAGCAGTTCTTC.

In DNA form, the CDR3 reads TGTGCCAGCTCACCACTGGTCGAGTCCAGGACAGATACGCAGTATTTT. It translates to CASSPLVESRTDTQYF. This rearrangement joins TRBV18 to TRBJ2-3, with no clear D. The V gene lost 1 base and the J gene lost 3 bases, with 14 bases spanning the gap. Germline CDR1 reads KGHSH; CDR2 reads LQKENI. The CDR3 sequence is 16 residues long.

At least ten counts were recorded for this clonotype. This chain connects TRBV19 to TRBJ2-7; D is perhaps TRBD2 (6 bases). The CDR3 is 14 residues long. CDR1 LNHDA and CDR2 SQIVND come from the germline V gene (reference sequence). The germline V and J ends were trimmed by 5 bases and 6 bases, with 17 bases remaining between them. CDR3 in amino acids: CASSPWTSGVEQYF. CDR3 DNA sequence: TGTGCCAGTAGTCCCTGGACGTCGGGGGTCGAGCAGTACTTC.